The 19 T cell receptor beta chains in this list originate from one sample, sequenced in a study of shared clonotypes between healthy human individuals. Naive CD8 populations comprised CD45RO-negative cells positively selected for CCR7, excluding terminally differentiated effector memory CD45RA+ cells. The assay was immunoSEQ multiplex PCR, and TCRdb's table has in-frame clones only and misses some. The sample includes about 2.1 million clones, roughly 93% of them seen just once. Sequenced sample: naive CD8+ T cells from PBMCs. These TCRs come from a man younger than 30 in good health. Some clones in this sample may be carry-over from other donors' samples.

This chain joins TRBV28 and TRBJ2-5; the match to TRBD2 covers 7 bases. Trimming at V came to 5 bases and at J to 5 bases, leaving 14 bases not matched to a gene. In germline, CDR1 is MDHEN, CDR2 SYDVKM. The length of the CDR3 is 16 residues. The CDR3 DNA is TGTGCCAGCAGTCCCCTTAGGGAGGGCCTCGGCGAGACCCAGTACTTC. It yields the protein CASSPLREGLGETQYF.

V and J are TRBV6-5 and TRBJ1-1; D unresolved. Germline V gene sequence: CDR1 MNHEY, CDR2 SVGAGI. The length of the CDR3 is 15 residues. Trimming stripped 2 bases from V and 1 base from J, with 11 bases between. The CDR3 is CASSYGPLGNTEAFF. The CDR3 DNA reads TGTGCCAGCAGTTACGGCCCCCTGGGGAACACTGAAGCTTTCTTT.

Points on this clone: At the DNA level, this CDR3 is encoded by other sequences in the same sample as well. The V gene is TRBV7-9, the J gene TRBJ2-7, with D unclear. V was clipped by 4 bases and J by 3 bases, with 7 bases between them. CDR1 is SEHNR and CDR2 is FQNEAQ in the germline V gene (reference sequence). The CDR3 loop spans 12 amino acids. The CDR3 loop is CASSYDGYEQYF. The CDR3 DNA reads TGTGCCAGCAGCTACGACGGCTACGAGCAGTACTTC.

Concerning this clone itself: Other DNA sequences of this sample code for an identical CDR3. The chain employs TRBV5-6 and TRBJ1-5; D not certain. The germline CDR1 and CDR2 sequences are SGHDT and YYEEEE. This CDR3 spans 13 amino acids. Trimming took 0 bases from V and 7 from J, leaving 8 bases between them. The DNA of the CDR3 is TGTGCCAGCAGCTTGGGAGGGCTCCAGCCCCAGCATTTT. Protein: CASSLGGLQPQHF.

The rearrangement links TRBV6-1 to TRBJ2-3, with 7 bases that match TRBD1. Germline V gene lookup returns CDR1 MNHNS and CDR2 SASEGT. Trimming removed 8 bases from V and 2 bases from J; junction bases left unmatched: 10. The CDR3 extends over 15 amino acids. CDR3 amino acids: CASDRIGTVTDTQYF. As DNA, the CDR3 is TGTGCCAGCGACAGGATCGGGACAGTCACAGATACGCAGTATTTT.

This rearrangement joins TRBV6-6 to TRBJ1-6; D is undetermined. Between the trimmed V and J ends, which lost 5 bases and 1 base, there was a span of 12 bases. Germline assignment: CDR1 MNHNY and CDR2 SVGAGI (reference sequence). This CDR3 comprises 16 residues. CDR3 protein: CASSVDPGSYNSPLHF. In nucleotides, the CDR3 is TGTGCCAGCAGTGTCGACCCTGGGTCCTATAATTCACCCCTCCACTTT.

This chain links TRBV5-5 with TRBJ2-7; TRBD2 is a possible D gene (6 bases). Trimming took 6 bases from V and 1 from J, leaving 17 bases between them. The CDR3 sequence is 15 residues long. Germline CDR1 SGHKS, CDR2 YYEKEE (reference sequence). The CDR3 loop reads CASKGPGDSSYEQYF. CDR3 nucleotides: TGTGCCAGCAAGGGGCCGGGGGATTCGTCCTACGAGCAGTACTTC.

This chain uses TRBV13 with TRBJ2-5; the D is unclear. The CDR3 length is 12 residues. V was shortened by 6 bases and J by 8 bases, with 13 bases between the two germline ends. Germline V gives CDR1 PRHDT, CDR2 FYEKMQ (reference sequence). This CDR3 is CASRDGIGTQYF. CDR3 coding DNA: TGTGCCAGCAGAGACGGAATAGGAACCCAGTACTTC.

About this clone: Other nucleotide sequences from this sample produce the same CDR3. The rearrangement joins TRBV19 to TRBJ1-1, with D unclear. The ends were cut back, 5 bases at V and 2 bases at J, with 6 bases in the middle. The germline V gene has CDR1 LNHDA and CDR2 SQIVND (reference sequence). This CDR3 has 12 residues. The CDR3 loop reads CASSVGNTEAFF. The CDR3 DNA follows: TGTGCCAGTAGTGTGGGTAACACTGAAGCTTTCTTT. Looking up the rest from reference TRBV19 and TRBJ1-1 gives the full variable domain: DGGITQSPKYLFRKEGQNVTLSCEQNLNHDAMYWYRQDPGQGLRLIYYSQIVNDFQKGDIAEGYSVSREKKESFPLTVTSAQKNPTAFYLCASSVGNTEAFFGQGTRLTVV.

A word on this clone: The sample carries other DNA sequences with the same CDR3. The chain has TRBV5-1 and TRBJ1-1; D remains ambiguous. V was pared by 1 base and J by 5 bases, with 6 bases between. The CDR3 is made up of 12 amino acids. Germline lookup yields CDR1 SGHRS and CDR2 YFSETQ. In DNA, the CDR3 is TGCGCCAGCAGCTTGTCGGGTACTGAAGCTTTCTTT. This codes for CASSLSGTEAFF.

The rearrangement joins TRBV5-4 to TRBJ2-5, with D perhaps matching TRBD2 (5 bases). V lost 5 bases, J lost 4 bases, and 15 bases lay in between. The CDR3 has 14 residues. From germline, CDR1 is SGHNT and CDR2 YYREEE (reference sequence). The CDR3 DNA follows: TGTGCCAGCAGTGGGAGAGAAGTAGGAGAGACCCAGTACTTC. This encodes CASSGREVGETQYF. The variable domain in full, with the rest retrieved from reference TRBV5-4 and TRBJ2-5, is ETGVTQSPTHLIKTRGQQVTLRCSSQSGHNTVSWYQQALGQGPQFIFQYYREEENGRGNFPPRFSGLQFPNYSSELNVNALELDDSALYLCASSGREVGETQYFGPGTRLLVL.

The chain links TRBV19 to TRBJ1-1; D gene uncertain. Looked up from germline, CDR1 is LNHDA and CDR2 is SQIVND (reference sequence). Between the trimmed V and J ends, which lost 7 bases and 5 bases, there was a span of 20 bases. The length of the CDR3 is 15 residues. As DNA, the CDR3 is TGTGCCAGTATCGAGTTGAGGGAAGGGCCGACTGAAGCTTTCTTT. It translates to CASIELREGPTEAFF.

The chain is built from TRBV7-3 and TRBJ2-2; a weak D match, TRBD1 (7 bases). Trimming took 5 bases from V and 1 from J, leaving 14 bases between them. Germline CDR1 and CDR2: SGHTA and FQGTGA. CDR3 length: 16 amino acids. The CDR3 region has the DNA TGTGCCAGCAGCGCGCGGGACAGATTGAACACCGGGGAGCTGTTTTTT. The encoded protein is CASSARDRLNTGELFF.

V is TRBV9 and J is TRBJ2-1, with TRBD1 matching 7 bases. Trimming at V came to 4 bases and at J to 10 bases, leaving 5 bases not matched to a gene. Germline CDR1 is SGDLS and CDR2 is YYNGEE. The CDR3 spans 12 residues. CDR3 DNA: TGTGCCAGCAGCCAAACGGACAGGGAGCAGTTCTTC. Its protein is CASSQTDREQFF.

A word on this clone: This CDR3 is also generated by other DNA sequences in the sample. The rearrangement joins TRBV2 to TRBJ2-1; 14 positions match TRBD2. Looked up from germline, CDR1 is SNHLY and CDR2 is FYNNEI. This CDR3 has 16 residues. The trim removed 6 bases at V and 0 bases at J, leaving 1 base unmatched. CDR3 residues: CASSGTSGSSYNEQFF. CDR3 coding DNA: TGTGCCAGCAGCGGGACTAGCGGGAGCTCCTACAATGAGCAGTTCTTC.

Here the CDR3 reads CASSSDGRLNTEAFF. Here the CDR3 DNA reads TGTGCCAGCAGCTCCGACGGACGGCTAAACACTGAAGCTTTCTTT. The chain joins TRBV9 to TRBJ1-1, with D unclear. This CDR3 has 15 amino acids. The germline V gene encodes CDR1 SGDLS and CDR2 YYNGEE. V was trimmed by 4 bases and J by 2 bases, leaving 15 bases between them.

This chain connects TRBV4-1 to TRBJ2-2; D is undetermined. This CDR3 has 14 residues. V lost 0 bases and J 1 base, leaving 3 bases between the germline ends. Germline V gives CDR1 MGHRA, CDR2 YSYEKL. The CDR3 DNA reads TGCGCCAGCAGCCAAGACCAGAACACCGGGGAGCTGTTTTTT. Its translation is CASSQDQNTGELFF.

The rearrangement uses TRBV7-6 and TRBJ2-3, with D hard to call. V dropped 2 bases and J dropped 0 bases, with 6 bases sitting between them. Germline loops: CDR1 SGHVS, CDR2 FNYEAQ. The CDR3 totals 14 residues. CDR3 region: CASSLYGSTDTQYF. The CDR3 DNA is TGTGCCAGCAGCTTATACGGAAGCACAGATACGCAGTATTTT.

V usage is TRBV6-1 and J usage is TRBJ2-7; perhaps D is TRBD1 or TRBD2 (5 bases each). Deletions cut 4 bases from V and 5 bases from J, with 9 bases between. The CDR3 runs to 12 residues. CDR1 and CDR2 from the germline V gene are MNHNS and SASEGT. The CDR3 sequence is CASSGGIHEQYF. CDR3 nucleotides: TGTGCCAGCAGTGGGGGGATCCACGAGCAGTACTTC.